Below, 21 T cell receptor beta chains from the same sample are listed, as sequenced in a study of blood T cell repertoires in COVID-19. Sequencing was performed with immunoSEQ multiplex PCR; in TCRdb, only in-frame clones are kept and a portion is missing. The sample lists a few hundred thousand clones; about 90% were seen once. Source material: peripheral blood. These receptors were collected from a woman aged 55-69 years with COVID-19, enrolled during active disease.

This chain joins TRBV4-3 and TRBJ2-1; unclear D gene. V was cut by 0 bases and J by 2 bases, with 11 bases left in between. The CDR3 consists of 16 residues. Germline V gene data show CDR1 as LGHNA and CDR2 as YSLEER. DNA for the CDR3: TGCGCCAGCAGCCAAGATATGAGCGCTACCTACAATGAGCAGTTCTTC. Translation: CASSQDMSATYNEQFF.

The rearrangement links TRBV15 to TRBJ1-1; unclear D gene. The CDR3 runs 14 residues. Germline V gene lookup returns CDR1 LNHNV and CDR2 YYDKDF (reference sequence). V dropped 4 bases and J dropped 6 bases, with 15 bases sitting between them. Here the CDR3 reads CATSTPGRGPEAFF. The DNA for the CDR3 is TGTGCCACCAGCACCCCCGGGCGAGGGCCTGAAGCTTTCTTT.

The CDR3 sequence: CASSQDAGRNYGYTF. The DNA of the CDR3 is TGTGCCAGCAGCCAAGACGCGGGGCGTAACTATGGCTACACCTTC. The rearrangement joins TRBV3-1 (or the pseudogene TRBV3-2) to TRBJ1-2, with a tentative D call TRBD1 (5 bases). The V end was cut by 0 bases, the J end by 1 base, with 9 bases between. CDR1 is LGHDT, CDR2 YNNKEL, per germline (reference sequence). The CDR3 extends over 15 amino acids.

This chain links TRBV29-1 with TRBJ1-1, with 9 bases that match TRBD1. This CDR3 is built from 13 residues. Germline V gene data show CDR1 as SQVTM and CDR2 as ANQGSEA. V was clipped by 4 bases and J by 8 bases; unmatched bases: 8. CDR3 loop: CSVVLQGAGEAFF. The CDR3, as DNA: TGCAGCGTTGTATTACAGGGGGCGGGAGAAGCTTTCTTT.

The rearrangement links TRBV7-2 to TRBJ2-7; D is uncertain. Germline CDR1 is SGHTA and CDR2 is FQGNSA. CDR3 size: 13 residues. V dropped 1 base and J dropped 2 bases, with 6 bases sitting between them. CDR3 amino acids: CASSLGRTYEQYF. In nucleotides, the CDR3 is TGTGCCAGCAGCTTAGGGAGAACCTACGAGCAGTACTTC.

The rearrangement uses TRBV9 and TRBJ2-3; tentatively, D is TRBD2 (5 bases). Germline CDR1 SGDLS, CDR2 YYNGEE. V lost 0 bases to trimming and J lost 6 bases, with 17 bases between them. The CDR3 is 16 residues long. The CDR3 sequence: CASSVGVLKPGDTQYF. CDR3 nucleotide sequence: TGTGCCAGCAGCGTAGGTGTACTCAAACCGGGGGATACGCAGTATTTT.

As DNA, the CDR3 is TGTGCCAGTGCGGTACCAACCGGGACAGGGGTTCAGCCCCAGCATTTT. As protein: CASAVPTGTGVQPQHF. The chain couples TRBV19 to TRBJ1-5; 10 bases fit TRBD1. This CDR3 has 16 amino acids. V was pared by 8 bases and J by 6 bases, with 13 bases of the junction left unmatched. Germline CDR1 is LNHDA and CDR2 is SQIVND (reference sequence).

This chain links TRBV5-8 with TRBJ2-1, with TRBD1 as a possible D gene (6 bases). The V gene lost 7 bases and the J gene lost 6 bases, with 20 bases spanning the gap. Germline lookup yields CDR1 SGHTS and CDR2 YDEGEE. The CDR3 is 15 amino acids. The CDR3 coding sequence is TGTGCCAGCTGTAGACAGGCCGGTGGGATCAATGAGCAGTTCTTC. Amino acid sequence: CASCRQAGGINEQFF.

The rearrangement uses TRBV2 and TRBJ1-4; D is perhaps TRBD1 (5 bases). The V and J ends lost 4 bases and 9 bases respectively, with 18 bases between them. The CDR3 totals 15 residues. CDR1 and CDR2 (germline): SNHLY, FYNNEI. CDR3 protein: CASSVGGGSTQKLFF. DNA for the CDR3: TGTGCCAGCAGTGTGGGGGGTGGGTCTACTCAAAAACTGTTTTTT. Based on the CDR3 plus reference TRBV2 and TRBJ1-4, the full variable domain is EPEVTQTPSHQVTQMGQEVILRCVPISNHLYFYWYRQILGQKVEFLVSFYNNEISEKSEIFDDQFSVERPDGSNFTLKIRSTKLEDSAMYFCASSVGGGSTQKLFFGSGTQLSVL.

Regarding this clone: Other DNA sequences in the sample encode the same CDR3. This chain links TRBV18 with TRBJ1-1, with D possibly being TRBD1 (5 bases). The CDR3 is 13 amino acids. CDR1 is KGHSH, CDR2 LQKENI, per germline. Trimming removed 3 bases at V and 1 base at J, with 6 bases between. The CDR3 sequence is CASSPTGNTEAFF. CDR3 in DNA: TGTGCCAGCTCACCCACAGGGAACACTGAAGCTTTCTTT.

The CDR3 DNA follows: TGCGCCAGCTCCGTAGGGACAGTCAGTAATTCACCCCTCCACTTT. Its protein is CASSVGTVSNSPLHF. The rearrangement uses TRBV5-1 and TRBJ1-6; 7 positions agree with TRBD1. The CDR3 is 15 amino acids. Trimming removed 7 bases from V and 6 bases from J; junction bases left unmatched: 10. CDR1 and CDR2 from the germline V gene are SGHRS and YFSETQ.

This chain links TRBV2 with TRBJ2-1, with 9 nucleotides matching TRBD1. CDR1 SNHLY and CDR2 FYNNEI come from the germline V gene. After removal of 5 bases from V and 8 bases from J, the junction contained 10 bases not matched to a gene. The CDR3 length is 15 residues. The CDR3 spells CASSLEYRTGDEQFF. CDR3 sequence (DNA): TGTGCCAGCAGTCTCGAATACCGGACAGGGGATGAGCAGTTCTTC.

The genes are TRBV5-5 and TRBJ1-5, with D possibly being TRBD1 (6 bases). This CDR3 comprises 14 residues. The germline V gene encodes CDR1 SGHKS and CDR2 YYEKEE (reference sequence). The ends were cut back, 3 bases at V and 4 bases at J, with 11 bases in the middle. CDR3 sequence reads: CASSSGVVNQPQHF. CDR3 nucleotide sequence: TGTGCCAGCAGCTCAGGGGTGGTAAATCAGCCCCAGCATTTT.

This chain's CDR3 is CASSSRGPYNEQFF. The CDR3 DNA follows: TGTGCCAGCAGTTCAAGGGGTCCCTACAATGAGCAGTTCTTC. V usage is TRBV7-2 and J usage is TRBJ2-1; a possible D gene is TRBD1 (5 bases). Trimming took off 6 bases at V and 2 bases at J, with 11 bases between the two ends. The length of the CDR3 is 14 residues. Germline CDR1 SGHTA, CDR2 FQGNSA.

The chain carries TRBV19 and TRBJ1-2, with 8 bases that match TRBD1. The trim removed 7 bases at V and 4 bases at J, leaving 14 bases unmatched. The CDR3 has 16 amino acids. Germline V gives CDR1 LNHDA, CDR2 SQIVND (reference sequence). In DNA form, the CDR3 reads TGTGCCAGTAATTTCCTCGGGCAGGGGGCTTTCTATGGCTACACCTTC. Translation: CASNFLGQGAFYGYTF.

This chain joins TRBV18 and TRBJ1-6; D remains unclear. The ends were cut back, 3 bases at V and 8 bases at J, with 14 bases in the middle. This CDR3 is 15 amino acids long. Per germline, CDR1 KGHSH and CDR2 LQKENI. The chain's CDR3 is CASSPPGWNDSPLHF. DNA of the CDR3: TGTGCCAGCTCACCGCCGGGGTGGAACGATTCACCCCTCCACTTT.

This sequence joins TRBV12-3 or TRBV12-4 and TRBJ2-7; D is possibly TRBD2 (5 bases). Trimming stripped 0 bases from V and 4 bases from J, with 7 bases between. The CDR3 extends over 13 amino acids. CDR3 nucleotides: TGTGCCAGCAGTTTAGCGCGGGCTTACGAGCAGTACTTC. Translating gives CASSLARAYEQYF.

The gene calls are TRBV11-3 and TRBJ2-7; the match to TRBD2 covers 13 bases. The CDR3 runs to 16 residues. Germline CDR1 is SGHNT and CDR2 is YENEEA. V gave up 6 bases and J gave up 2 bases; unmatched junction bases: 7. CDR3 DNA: TGTGCCAGCAGACTCAACGGACTAGCGGGGGCCTACGAGCAGTACTTC. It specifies CASRLNGLAGAYEQYF.

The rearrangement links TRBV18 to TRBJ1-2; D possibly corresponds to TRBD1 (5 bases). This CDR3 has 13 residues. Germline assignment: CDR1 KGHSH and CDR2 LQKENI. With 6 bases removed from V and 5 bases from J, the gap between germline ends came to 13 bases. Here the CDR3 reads CASSPGGEYGYTF. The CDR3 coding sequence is TGTGCCAGCTCCCCCGGGGGGGAATATGGCTACACCTTC.

The CDR3 region is CASSLTGDTEAFF. The CDR3 nucleotides are TGTGCCAGCAGCTTGACAGGCGACACTGAAGCTTTCTTT. The chain recombines TRBV5-5 with TRBJ1-1, with D possibly being TRBD1 (5 bases). Trimming took 1 base from V and 3 from J, leaving 7 bases between them. In germline, CDR1 is SGHKS, CDR2 YYEKEE (reference sequence). CDR3 size: 13 residues.

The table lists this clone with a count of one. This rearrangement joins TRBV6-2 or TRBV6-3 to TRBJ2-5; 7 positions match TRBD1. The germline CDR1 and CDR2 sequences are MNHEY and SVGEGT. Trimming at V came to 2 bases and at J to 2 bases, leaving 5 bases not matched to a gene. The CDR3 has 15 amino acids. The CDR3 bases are TGTGCCAGCAGTTACGGGACAGAGCCGCAAGAGACCCAGTACTTC. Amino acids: CASSYGTEPQETQYF.